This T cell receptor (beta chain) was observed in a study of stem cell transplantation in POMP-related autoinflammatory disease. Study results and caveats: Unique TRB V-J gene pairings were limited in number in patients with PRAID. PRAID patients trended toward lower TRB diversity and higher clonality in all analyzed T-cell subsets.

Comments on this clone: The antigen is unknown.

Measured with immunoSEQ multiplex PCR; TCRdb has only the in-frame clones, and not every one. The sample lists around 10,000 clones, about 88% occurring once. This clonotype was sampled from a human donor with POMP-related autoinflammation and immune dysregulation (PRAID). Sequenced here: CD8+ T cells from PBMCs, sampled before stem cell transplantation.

The CDR3 sequence is CASGDPDTGELFF. The CDR3 DNA reads as TGTGCCAGCGGGGACCCTGACACCGGGGAGCTGTTTTTT. The chain joins TRBV6-1 to TRBJ2-2; perhaps D is TRBD1 or TRBD2 (5 bases each). Trimming cost V 8 bases and J 3 bases, with 10 bases left between them. The CDR3 runs 13 residues. Germline CDR1 is MNHNS and CDR2 is SASEGT.